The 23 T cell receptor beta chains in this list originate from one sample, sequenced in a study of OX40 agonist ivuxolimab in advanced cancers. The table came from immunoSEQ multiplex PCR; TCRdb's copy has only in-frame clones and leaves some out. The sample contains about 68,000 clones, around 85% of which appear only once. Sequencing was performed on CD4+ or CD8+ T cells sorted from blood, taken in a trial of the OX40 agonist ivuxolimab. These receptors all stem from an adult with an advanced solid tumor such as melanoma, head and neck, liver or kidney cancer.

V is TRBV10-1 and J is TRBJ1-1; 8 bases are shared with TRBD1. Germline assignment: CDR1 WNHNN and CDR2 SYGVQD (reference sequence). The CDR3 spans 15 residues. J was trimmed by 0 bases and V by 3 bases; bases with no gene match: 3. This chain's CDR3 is CASSEDRGMNTEAFF. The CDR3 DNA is TGCGCCAGCAGTGAAGACAGGGGAATGAACACTGAAGCTTTCTTT.

The CDR3 region has the DNA TGCGCCAGCAGCTGGGGACAGGGGAACACTGAAGCTTTCTTT. Translated, it gives CASSWGQGNTEAFF. The chain couples TRBV5-1 to TRBJ1-1, with TRBD1 matching over 9 bases. Germline lookup yields CDR1 SGHRS and CDR2 YFSETQ. The CDR3 totals 14 residues. V gave up 3 bases and J gave up 1 base; unmatched junction bases: 1.

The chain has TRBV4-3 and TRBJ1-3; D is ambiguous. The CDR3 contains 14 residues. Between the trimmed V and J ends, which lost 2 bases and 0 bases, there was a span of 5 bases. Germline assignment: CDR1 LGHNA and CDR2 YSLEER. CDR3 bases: TGCGCCAGCAGCCAATCCTTCTCTGGAAACACCATATATTTT. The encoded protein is CASSQSFSGNTIYF.

The CDR3 nucleotides are TGTGCCAGCAGCTTACAGCGGGGGGTTACCGGGGAGCTGTTTTTT. Residues: CASSLQRGVTGELFF. This chain joins TRBV7-6 and TRBJ2-2; 9 positions match TRBD2. Unmatched junction bases numbered 3, after V lost 2 bases and J lost 5 bases. CDR1 and CDR2 (germline): SGHVS, FNYEAQ. The CDR3 has 15 residues.

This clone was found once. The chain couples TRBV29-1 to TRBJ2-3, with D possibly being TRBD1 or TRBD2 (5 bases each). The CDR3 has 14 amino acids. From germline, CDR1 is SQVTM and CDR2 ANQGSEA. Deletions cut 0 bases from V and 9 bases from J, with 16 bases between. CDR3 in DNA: TGCAGCGTTGAAGACCCGGGACCGAAGGAGACGCAGTATTTT. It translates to CSVEDPGPKETQYF.

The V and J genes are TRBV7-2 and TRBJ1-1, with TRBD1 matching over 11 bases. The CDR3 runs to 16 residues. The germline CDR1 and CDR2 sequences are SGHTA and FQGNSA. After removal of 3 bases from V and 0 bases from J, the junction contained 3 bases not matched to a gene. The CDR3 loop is CASSFGQGALNTEAFF. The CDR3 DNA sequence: TGTGCCAGCAGCTTCGGACAGGGGGCGTTGAACACTGAAGCTTTCTTT.

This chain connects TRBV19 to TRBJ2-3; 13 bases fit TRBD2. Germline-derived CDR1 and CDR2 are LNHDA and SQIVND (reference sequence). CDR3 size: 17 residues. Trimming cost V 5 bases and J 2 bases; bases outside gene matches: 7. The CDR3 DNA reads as TGTGCCAGTAGTTCAAGGACTAGCGGGGGTAACACAGATACGCAGTATTTT. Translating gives CASSSRTSGGNTDTQYF.

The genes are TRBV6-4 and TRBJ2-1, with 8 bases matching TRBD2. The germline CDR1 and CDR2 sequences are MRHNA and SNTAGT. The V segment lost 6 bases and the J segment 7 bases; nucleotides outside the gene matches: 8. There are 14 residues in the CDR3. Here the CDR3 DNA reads TGTGCCAGCAGGACTAGCGTTTTATCAAATGAGCAGTTCTTC. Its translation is CASRTSVLSNEQFF.

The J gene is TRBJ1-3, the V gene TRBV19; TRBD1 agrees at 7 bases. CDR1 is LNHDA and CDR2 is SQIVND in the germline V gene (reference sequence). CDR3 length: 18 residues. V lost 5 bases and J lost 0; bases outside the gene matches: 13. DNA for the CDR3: TGTGCCAGTAGTGCCTATTCAGGGGGAACAGTCTCTGGAAACACCATATATTTT. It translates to CASSAYSGGTVSGNTIYF.

In nucleotides, the CDR3 is TGTGCCAGCAGTTTCCTTACTAGCGGGACAGACACCGGGGAGCTGTTTTTT. It specifies CASSFLTSGTDTGELFF. V is TRBV28 and J is TRBJ2-2, with 10 bases lining up with TRBD2. CDR1 is MDHEN and CDR2 is SYDVKM in the germline V gene. The CDR3 runs 17 residues. V was clipped by 3 bases and J by 3 bases; unmatched bases: 7.

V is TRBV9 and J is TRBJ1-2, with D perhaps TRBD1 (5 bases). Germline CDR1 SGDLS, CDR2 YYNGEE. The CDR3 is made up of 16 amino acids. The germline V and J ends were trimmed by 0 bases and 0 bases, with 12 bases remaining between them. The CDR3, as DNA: TGTGCCAGCAGCGTAGCTTCAGGGTTCGCTAACTATGGCTACACCTTC. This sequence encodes CASSVASGFANYGYTF. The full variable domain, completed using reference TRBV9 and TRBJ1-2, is DSGVTQTPKHLITATGQRVTLRCSPRSGDLSVYWYQQSLDQGLQFLIQYYNGEERAKGNILERFSAQQFPDLHSELNLSSLELGDSALYFCASSVASGFANYGYTFGSGTRLTVV.

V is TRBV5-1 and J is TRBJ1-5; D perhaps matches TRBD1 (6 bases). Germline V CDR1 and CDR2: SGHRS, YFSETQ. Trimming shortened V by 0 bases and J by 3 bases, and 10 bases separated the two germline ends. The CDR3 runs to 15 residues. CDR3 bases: TGCGCCAGCAGCTTGGACGGACAGACCAATCAGCCCCAGCATTTT. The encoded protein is CASSLDGQTNQPQHF.

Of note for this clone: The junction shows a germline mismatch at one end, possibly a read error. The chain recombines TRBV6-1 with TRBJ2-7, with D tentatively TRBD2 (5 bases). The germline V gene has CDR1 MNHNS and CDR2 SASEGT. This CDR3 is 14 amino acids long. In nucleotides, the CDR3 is TGTGCCAGCAGTGAAAGAGGGCCTTCCTCCGAGCAGTACTTC. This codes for CASSERGPSSEQYF.

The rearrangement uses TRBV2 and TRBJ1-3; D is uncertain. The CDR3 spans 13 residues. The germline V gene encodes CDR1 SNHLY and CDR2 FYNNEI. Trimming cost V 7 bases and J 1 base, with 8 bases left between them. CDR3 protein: CASTRISGNTIYF. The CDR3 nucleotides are TGTGCCAGCACCCGTATATCTGGAAACACCATATATTTT.

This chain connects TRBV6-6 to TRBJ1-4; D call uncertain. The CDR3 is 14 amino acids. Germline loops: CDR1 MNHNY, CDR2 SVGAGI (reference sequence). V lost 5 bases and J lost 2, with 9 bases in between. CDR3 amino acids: CASSNQYTNEKLFF. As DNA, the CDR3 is TGTGCCAGCAGTAACCAGTATACTAATGAAAAACTGTTTTTT.

The CDR3 is CSVTGGEDGYTF. In DNA, the CDR3 is TGCAGCGTGACAGGGGGGGAGGATGGCTACACCTTC. V usage is TRBV29-1 and J usage is TRBJ1-2; TRBD1 matches at 9 bases. Trimming at V came to 6 bases and at J to 6 bases, leaving 5 bases not matched to a gene. The CDR3 extends over 12 amino acids. Germline V gene data show CDR1 as SQVTM and CDR2 as ANQGSEA.

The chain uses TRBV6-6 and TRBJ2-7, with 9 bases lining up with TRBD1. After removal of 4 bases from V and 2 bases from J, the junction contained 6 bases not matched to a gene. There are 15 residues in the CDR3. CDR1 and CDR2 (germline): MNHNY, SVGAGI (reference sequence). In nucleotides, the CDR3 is TGTGCCAGCAGTTCCCCGGGACAGGGAGCCTACGAGCAGTACTTC. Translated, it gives CASSSPGQGAYEQYF.

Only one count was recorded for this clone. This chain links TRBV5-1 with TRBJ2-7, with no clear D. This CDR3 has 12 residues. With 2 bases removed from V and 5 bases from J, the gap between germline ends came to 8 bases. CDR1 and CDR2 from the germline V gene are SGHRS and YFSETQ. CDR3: CASSLMANEQYF. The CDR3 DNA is TGCGCCAGCAGCTTAATGGCGAACGAGCAGTACTTC. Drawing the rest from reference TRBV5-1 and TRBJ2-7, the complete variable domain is KAGVTQTPRYLIKTRGQQVTLSCSPISGHRSVSWYQQTPGQGLQFLFEYFSETQRNKGNFPGRFSGRQFSNSRSEMNVSTLELGDSALYLCASSLMANEQYFGPGTRLTVT.

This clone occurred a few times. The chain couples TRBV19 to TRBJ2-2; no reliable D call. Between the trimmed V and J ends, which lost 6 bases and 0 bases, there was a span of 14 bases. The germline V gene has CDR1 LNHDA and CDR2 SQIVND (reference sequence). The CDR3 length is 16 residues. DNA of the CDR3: TGTGCCAGTAGCAAAGGGTCCAGGACGAACACCGGGGAGCTGTTTTTT. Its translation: CASSKGSRTNTGELFF.

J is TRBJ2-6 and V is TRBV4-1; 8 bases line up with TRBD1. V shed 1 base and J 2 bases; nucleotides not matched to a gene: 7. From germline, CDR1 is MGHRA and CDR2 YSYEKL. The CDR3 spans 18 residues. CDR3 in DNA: TGCGCCAGCAGCCAAGTCCCAGGGGGCCTTCCTGGGGCCAACGTCCTGACTTTC. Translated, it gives CASSQVPGGLPGANVLTF.

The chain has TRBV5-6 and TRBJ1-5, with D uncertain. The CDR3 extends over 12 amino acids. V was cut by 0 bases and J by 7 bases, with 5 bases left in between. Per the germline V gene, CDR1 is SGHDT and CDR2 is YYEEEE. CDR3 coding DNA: TGTGCCAGCAGCTTGGCCGGGCAGCCCCAGCATTTT. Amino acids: CASSLAGQPQHF.

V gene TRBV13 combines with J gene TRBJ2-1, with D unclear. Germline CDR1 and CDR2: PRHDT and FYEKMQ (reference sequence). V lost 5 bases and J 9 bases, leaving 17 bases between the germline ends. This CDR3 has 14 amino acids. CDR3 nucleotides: TGTGCCAGCAGCCCGGGTCGGCAGAGGCTTGAGCAGTTCTTC. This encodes CASSPGRQRLEQFF.

CDR3 nucleotide sequence: TGCGCCAGCAGCTTACAGACTTCCTCCACAGATACGCAGTATTTT. This gives the protein CASSLQTSSTDTQYF. V gene TRBV5-1 combines with J gene TRBJ2-3; D gene unclear. Germline CDR1 reads SGHRS; CDR2 reads YFSETQ. This CDR3 is 15 amino acids long. V lost 2 bases, J lost 2 bases, and 12 bases lay in between.